This T cell receptor beta chain was found in a study of shared clonotypes between healthy human individuals. Notes on the study in general: Generation of non-shared clonotypes was less probable than generation of clonotypes shared by all four donors. What naive subsets generally showed was a larger estimated richness than memory subsets showed.

This clone appeared a single time. Antigen specificity is unknown. The authors distributed each subset's genomic DNA evenly over several immunoSEQ plates. Profiling relied on immunoSEQ multiplex PCR, and the TCRdb table lists in-frame clones only, not all of them. The table shows over a million clones, with about 80% occurring only once. This CDR3 spans 18 amino acids. J lost 3 bases, V lost 2 bases, and 15 bases had no gene match. CDR1 is MDHEN and CDR2 is SYDVKM in the germline V gene. Sequenced material: memory CD4+ T cells from PBMCs. As to subset: CD45RA-negative fraction. The gene calls are TRBV28 and TRBJ1-1, with 7 bases fitting TRBD1. The receptor's source is a man younger than 35 in good health. Some clones in this sample may be carry-over from other donors' samples. DNA of the CDR3: TGTGCCAGCAGTTTACGGGCGAGGGGGCTGGCACTCCACACTGAAGCTTTCTTT. Its protein product is CASSLRARGLALHTEAFF.